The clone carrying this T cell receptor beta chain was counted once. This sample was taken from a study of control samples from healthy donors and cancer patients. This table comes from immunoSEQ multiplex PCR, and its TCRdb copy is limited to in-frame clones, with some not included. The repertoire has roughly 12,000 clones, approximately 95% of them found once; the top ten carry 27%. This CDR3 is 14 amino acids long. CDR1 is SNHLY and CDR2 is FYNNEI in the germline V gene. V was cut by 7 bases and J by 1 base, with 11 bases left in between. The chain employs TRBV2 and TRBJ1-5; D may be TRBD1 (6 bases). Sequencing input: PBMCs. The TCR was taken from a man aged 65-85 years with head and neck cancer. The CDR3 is CASNLGTSNQPQHF. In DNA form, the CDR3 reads TGTGCCAGCAACCTCGGGACAAGCAATCAGCCCCAGCATTTT.